These T cell receptor beta chains were read from a single sample in a study of blood T cell repertoires in COVID-19. This table comes from immunoSEQ multiplex PCR, and its TCRdb copy is limited to in-frame clones, with some not included. The repertoire consists of 210,000 or so clones, with more than 75% occurring once and the leading ten covering 6% to 7.5%. Input material: PBMCs or T cells enriched from blood (not recorded which). These receptors originate from a woman in her forties with acute COVID-19. CDR3s include the opening cysteine and the closing phenylalanine or tryptophan. D genes are given only for firm matches. Size is stated for part of the rows, as once, few or many counts, or as a class when the clone is expanded.

>TRBD2|NA|TRBV2|TRBJ2-3
TGTGCCAGCAGAGCCAGACTAGCTACAGGCACAGATACGCAGTATTTT
CASRARLATGTDTQYF
>NA|NA|TRBV9|TRBJ2-4
TGTGCCAGCAGCGTAGCCGGGGAGAAGGAGAAATTGGCCAAAAACATTCAGTACTTC
CASSVAGEKEKLAKNIQYF
>TRBD1|NA|TRBV4-2|TRBJ1-2
TGTGCCAGCAGTCCGGGACAGGGATCTAACTATGGCTACACCTTC
CASSPGQGSNYGYTF
>TRBD2|NA|TRBV3-1/TRBV3-2|TRBJ2-7
TGTGCCAGCAGCCAACAGAGGTTCTCTTGGTCGGGAGGCGAGCAGTACTTC
CASSQQRFSWSGGEQYF
>TRBD2|NA|TRBV2|TRBJ2-1
TGTGCCAGCAGTCGATACACTAGCGGGAACTTTGAGCAGTTCTTC
CASSRYTSGNFEQFF
>NA|NA|TRBV19|TRBJ1-6
TGTGCCAGTAGTATGATACAGGGCGGACCTGGGTCACCCCTCCACTTT
CASSMIQGGPGSPLHF
>TRBD2|NA|TRBV28|TRBJ2-7
TGTGCCAGCAGGACGGGAGGCCCCTTCGAGCAGTACTTC
CASRTGGPFEQYF
>TRBD1|NA|TRBV19|TRBJ2-7
TGTGCCAGTAGTTTCCAGGGGGCCTACGAGCAGTACTTC
CASSFQGAYEQYF
>TRBD1|NA|TRBV11-3|TRBJ1-1
TGTGCCAGCAGCCGGCGCCCGGGGACAGGGCGGAACACTGAAGCTTTCTTT
CASSRRPGTGRNTEAFF
>NA|NA|TRBV27|TRBJ1-6
TGTGCCAGCAGTCGGATTGGGGGGGGCCCATCACCCCTCCACTTT
CASSRIGGGPSPLHF
>NA|NA|TRBV30|TRBJ2-2
TGTGCCTGGAGTGTAGGGGGAAAGAACACCGGGGAGCTGTTTTTT
CAWSVGGKNTGELFF
>NA|NA|TRBV20-1|TRBJ1-2
TGCAGTGCTAGAACAGGCCATTACTCCTTC
CSARTGHYSF
>NA|NA|TRBV2|TRBJ1-4
TGTGCCAGCATCGACATCCCAACTAATGAAAAACTGTTTTTT
CASIDIPTNEKLFF
>TRBD1|few|TRBV19|TRBJ1-5
TGTGCCAGTAGTATACCCTCTAGGGGGTCCTTAAATACAGGGGTGCATTTT
CASSIPSRGSLNTGVHF
>NA|NA|TRBV5-6|TRBJ2-7
TGTGCCAGCAGCTGGGGAGGAGGCTTATACGAGCAGTACTTC
CASSWGGGLYEQYF
>NA|NA|TRBV27|TRBJ2-1
TGTGCCAGCAGTTTAGGGAGTGGAGGGCAGTTCTTC
CASSLGSGGQFF
>TRBD1|NA|TRBV7-3|TRBJ1-1
TGTGCCAGCAGCTTAGGACAGGGGAGCGGGAACACTGAAGCTTTCTTT
CASSLGQGSGNTEAFF
>TRBD2|once|TRBV30|TRBJ2-7
TGTGCCTGGAGTGTACCGAGCGGGAGGCCTAGCTCCTACGAGCAGTACTTC
CAWSVPSGRPSSYEQYF
>TRBD1|NA|TRBV27|TRBJ1-1
TGTGCCAGCAGTCCCCTAGTGGGCTGGGGACAGGGGGACACTGAAGCTTTCTTT
CASSPLVGWGQGDTEAFF
>NA|NA|TRBV5-1|TRBJ2-7
TGCGCCAGCAGCTTTCAGGGTCAAGGGGCCTACGAGCAGTACTTC
CASSFQGQGAYEQYF
>TRBD1|once|TRBV27|TRBJ1-5
TGTGCCAGCAGTTCAACCGTAGACAGGGTGAGCAATCAGCCCCAGCATTTT
CASSSTVDRVSNQPQHF
>NA|NA|TRBV7-9|TRBJ1-6
TGTGCCAGCAGCCTGGCGGGGGGCCGGAATTCACCCCTCCACTTT
CASSLAGGRNSPLHF
>NA|NA|TRBV6-1|TRBJ2-7
TGTGCCAGCAGTGAAGCGCTGCAGGGTAGGCGATACGAGCAGTACTTC
CASSEALQGRRYEQYF
>TRBD2|NA|TRBV5-5|TRBJ2-2
TGTGCCAGCAGCTTAGCTAGCGGGACCGGGGAGCTGTTTTTT
CASSLASGTGELFF
>TRBD2|NA|TRBV15|TRBJ2-7
TGTGCCACCAGCTGGACTAGCGATTTCGGCGAGCAGTACTTC
CATSWTSDFGEQYF
>TRBD1|NA|TRBV29-1|TRBJ2-5
TGCAGCGTTGACCTTGGACAGGGGGCTCTTCAGACCCAGTACTTC
CSVDLGQGALQTQYF
>TRBD1|NA|TRBV28|TRBJ1-1
TGTGCCAGCAGTCCCTGGGGGGACAGGGGCACTGAAGCTTTCTTT
CASSPWGDRGTEAFF
>NA|NA|TRBV6-5|TRBJ2-6
TGTGCCAGCAGTATCAGGGGTACTGGGGCCAACGTCCTGACTTTC
CASSIRGTGANVLTF
>TRBD2|NA|TRBV4-2|TRBJ2-2
TGTGCCAGCAGCCAACGCATTCGACTAGCGGGAGAGCGGGAGACTGGCACCGGGGAGCTGTTTTTT
CASSQRIRLAGERETGTGELFF
>TRBD1|NA|TRBV5-1|TRBJ1-1
TGCGCCAGCAGCTTCCCAGGGGGGACTGAAGCTTTCTTT
CASSFPGGTEAFF
>TRBD2|NA|TRBV11-3|TRBJ2-7
TGTGCCAGCAGCAACCCCCGGGAGGGAGGGTACGAGCAGTACTTC
CASSNPREGGYEQYF
>TRBD1|NA|TRBV7-2|TRBJ1-3
TGTGCCAGCAGTCCTGCAGGGGGCAGAAACACCATATATTTT
CASSPAGGRNTIYF
>NA|NA|TRBV3-1/TRBV3-2|TRBJ2-7
TGTGCCAGCAGCCAACAGGGGATCCACGAGCAGTACTTC
CASSQQGIHEQYF
>NA|NA|TRBV27|TRBJ1-6
TGTGCCAGCAGTCACGACAGCTCCTATAATTCACCCCTCCACTTT
CASSHDSSYNSPLHF
>TRBD2|NA|TRBV2|TRBJ2-2
TGTGCCAGCAGGACGGATACTAGCGGGGGGGCCGGGGAGCTGTTTTTT
CASRTDTSGGAGELFF
>TRBD2|NA|TRBV19|TRBJ2-7
TGTGCCAGTAGTACTTCTGGGGGGGTATCCTACGAGCAGTACTTC
CASSTSGGVSYEQYF
>NA|many|TRBV2|TRBJ1-3
TGTGCCAGCAGTGCCCAACCCTTCTCCGGGACTGGCAAAAACACCATATATTTT
CASSAQPFSGTGKNTIYF
>TRBD1|once|TRBV7-9|TRBJ1-5
TGTGCCAGCAGCGCAGCCGACAGGGGCAATCAGCCCCAGCATTTT
CASSAADRGNQPQHF
>NA|NA|TRBV30|TRBJ1-1
TGTGCCTGGAGTGGGTTGACAGGTAAAGCTTTCTTT
CAWSGLTGKAFF
>NA|NA|TRBV7-2|TRBJ1-6
TGTGCCAGCAGCGCGCGGCGGAGGGTACCCCTCCACTTT
CASSARRRVPLHF
>TRBD1|few|TRBV5-5|TRBJ1-2
TGTGCCAGCAGCTTGGCCGGGACAGGGGACTATGGCTACACCTTC
CASSLAGTGDYGYTF
>NA|NA|TRBV3-1/TRBV3-2|TRBJ1-1
TGTGCCAGCAGCCAAGCAGACTTGAACACTGAAGCTTTCTTT
CASSQADLNTEAFF
>TRBD2|NA|TRBV29-1|TRBJ2-1
TGCAGCGCTCGACTAGCGGAGGGAAAAGAGCAGTTCTTC
CSARLAEGKEQFF
>TRBD2|NA|TRBV6-5|TRBJ2-3
TGTGCCAGCCACCAGCGGGATCGATTGACAGATACGCAGTATTTT
CASHQRDRLTDTQYF
>NA|NA|TRBV28|TRBJ1-1
TGTGCCAGCAGAACTGCAGGGGTAGGAACTGAAGCTTTCTTT
CASRTAGVGTEAFF
>NA|NA|TRBV10-3|TRBJ1-5
TGTGCCATCAGTGAGTCCGGGGATCAGCCCCAGCATTTT
CAISESGDQPQHF
>NA|NA|TRBV19|TRBJ1-1
TGTGCCAGTAGTACGACAGTATCGAACACTGAAGCTTTCTTT
CASSTTVSNTEAFF
>NA|NA|TRBV28|TRBJ1-1
TGTGCCAGCACCGACGGCGGGGGCTTCAGTCAAGCTTTCTTT
CASTDGGGFSQAFF
>TRBD1|NA|TRBV5-1|TRBJ2-1
TGCGCCAGCAGCTTGCAGCCGGGACAGGGGTTCAATGAGCAGTTCTTC
CASSLQPGQGFNEQFF
>TRBD1|few|TRBV29-1|TRBJ2-2
TGCAGCGTTGCACCAGGGGGCTTTAACACCGGGGAGCTGTTTTTT
CSVAPGGFNTGELFF
>NA|NA|TRBV5-4|TRBJ2-7
TGTGCCAGCAGCTTGGACGGGAGCATCTACGAGCAGTACTTC
CASSLDGSIYEQYF
>NA|NA|TRBV19|TRBJ1-2
TGTGCCAGTAGTCCAGGGGATGGCTACACCTTC
CASSPGDGYTF
>NA|NA|TRBV7-3|TRBJ1-1
TGTGCCAGCAGCTTAAGTTCTTCCGGGGGAGCTTTCTTT
CASSLSSSGGAFF
>TRBD1|NA|TRBV28|TRBJ1-1
TGTGCCAGCAGTCTAGACAGGGTATACTCTGAAGCTTTCTTT
CASSLDRVYSEAFF
>TRBD2|NA|TRBV5-1|TRBJ2-3
TGCGCCAGCAGCTTGGCGGGGGGGGCAGATACGCAGTATTTT
CASSLAGGADTQYF
>TRBD1|once|TRBV3-1/TRBV3-2|TRBJ1-6
TGTGCCAGCAGCCAAGATGCAGGGGGCGGGTCACCCCTCCACTTT
CASSQDAGGGSPLHF
>NA|NA|TRBV19|TRBJ1-6
TGTGCCAGTAGTATAGCCACAGGGAATAATTCACCCCTCCACTTT
CASSIATGNNSPLHF
>TRBD1|NA|TRBV6-5|TRBJ1-1
TGTGCCAGCAGCCACAGGGGGGTGAACACTGAAGCTTTCTTT
CASSHRGVNTEAFF
>TRBD2|NA|TRBV4-3|TRBJ2-3
TGCGCCAGCAGCCAAGATCGTGTCCCCGGGAGGGGTACGCAGTATTTT
CASSQDRVPGRGTQYF